This T cell receptor beta chain emerged from a study of blood T cell repertoires in COVID-19. Turning to the study itself: Samples taken during acute and convalescent COVID-19 were collected in the United States, Italy and Spain. Sources were T cells, B-cell-depleted T cells, or PBMCs; the material itself was cDNA or gDNA.

CDR3 length: 16 amino acids. V lost 3 bases and J lost 7; bases outside the gene matches: 10. Germline loops: CDR1 SEHNR, CDR2 FQNEAQ (reference sequence). Original processing notes: Estimates of nucleated cell counts were drawn from the amplification of reference gene primers. Assay used: immunoSEQ multiplex PCR; TCRdb lists only in-frame clones, some missing. V and J calls plus clone size are reproduced from that table; the DNA served to infer D and trimming. This table has about 180,000 clones, around three quarters appearing once. This TCR derives from a man aged 65-85 years with active or convalescent COVID-19. Source material: peripheral blood. The chain is built from TRBV7-9 and TRBJ2-1; 9 nucleotides line up with TRBD2. CDR3 amino acids: CASSFNPAGGPNEQFF. The CDR3 DNA follows: TGTGCCAGCAGCTTCAACCCTGCGGGAGGGCCGAATGAGCAGTTCTTC. Filled out from reference TRBV7-9 and TRBJ2-1, the complete variable domain reads DTGVSQNPRHKITKRGQNVTFRCDPISEHNRLYWYRQTLGQGPEFLTYFQNEAQLEKSRLLSDRFSAERPKGSFSTLEIQRTEQGDSAMYLCASSFNPAGGPNEQFFGPGTRLTVL.